The clone carrying this TCR beta chain was recorded many times. TCRdb re-called the reads through MiXCR, storing one row per CDR3 protein. The sample has fewer than 400,000 distinct CDR3 sequences; over 15% are singletons. The sample belongs to a study of T cell repertoires in cytomegalovirus infection. The overall study: Carrying CMV and the relevant HLA type showed in public TCR beta signatures.

CDR1 and CDR2 from the germline V gene are MGHRA and YSYEKL. V shed 4 bases and J shed 7 bases, with 11 bases lying between them. There are 13 residues in the CDR3. The sequencing input was PBMCs. This rearrangement joins TRBV4-1 to TRBJ2-1; the D is unclear. The receptor was derived from a human donor in good health (CMV status not recorded). Some clones in this sample may be carry-over from other donors' samples. The CDR3 nucleotides read TGCGCCAGCAGCCTGTCCACAGCTAATGAGCAGTTCTTC. Protein product: CASSLSTANEQFF.